This T cell receptor (beta chain) was identified in a study of monozygotic twins with inflammatory bowel disease (dated by TCRdb to 2018 to 2020). The study in broad terms: The full study comprised around 28 monozygotic twin pairs: nine German pairs (four IBD-concordant, five IBD-discordant) and 19 IBD-discordant Danish pairs. Disease-associated traits were sought mainly through comparisons between IBD patients and their genetically identical healthy co-twins within discordant pairs. Each individual had, on average, about 151 000 unique TCRalpha sequences and 181 000 unique TCRbeta sequences available for analysis.

Concerning this clonotype itself: No antigen is known for it.

Reading the germline V gene gives CDR1 SGHRS and CDR2 YFSETQ. The CDR3 contains 15 residues, cysteine and phenylalanine counted. No DNA is listed. The library was obtained by 5' RACE. Each TCR library was prepared from about 3,400 ng of total RNA. cDNA was synthesized with SMARTScribe reverse transcriptase in eight separate reactions per sample. During cDNA synthesis, template switching introduced unique molecular identifiers that contained a 6-nucleotide sample barcode. TCRalpha and TCRbeta cDNA was amplified in two nested PCRs of approximately 16 and 10 cycles, and bead purification was carried out after each PCR. Before amplification, cDNA was treated with uracil DNA-glycosylase and purified using the QIAquick PCR purification kit. The second PCR was the step at which Illumina TruSeq-compatible adapters and sample-specific barcodes were added. Library quality and concentration were assessed using TapeStation and Qubit, and approximately 5 ng of each library was pooled. Pooled libraries were sequenced on an Illumina HiSeq2500 single-index Rapid Run with 2 x 100 bp reads and custom sequencing primers. The study's processing was this. UMI-based consensus assembly with MiGEC version 1.2.6 was used to correct PCR and sequencing errors. V(D)J alignment, clonotype assembly and CDR3 extraction were performed with MiXCR version 2.1.1. To normalise gene usage, clonotype sharing and MAIT/NKT TCR abundance, the top 1000, 10 000 and 20 000 clonotypes in each sample were analysed. After downsampling to 27 000 UMIs, diversity was calculated as the inverse Simpson index using the vegan R package. Paired Mann-Whitney U tests were applied to discordant twin pairs, with Benjamini-Hochberg correction for multiple testing. The reads were reprocessed in TCRdb, with one entry per CDR3 protein sequence and no accompanying DNA. The V and J calls were determined by TCRdb, not by the authors. The record for this sample contains over 110,000 distinct CDR3 sequences. The ten most abundant clones make up 2% to 3% of the sample.

Study-level results and caveats: Concordant and discordant twins showed no difference in repertoire similarity, possibly because of limited statistical power. IBD patients had lower TCRbeta repertoire diversity, measured by the inverse Simpson index, than their healthy co-twins. Fewer clonotypes were shared with other individuals by IBD patients than by healthy twins, most markedly in patients showing signs of disease activity. The results gave no support for a single strong signal or clonotype linked to IBD. Because patients received different immunosuppressive treatments, the repertoires may have picked up extra background noise and variability between individuals. The analysis was unable to tell different T cell subtypes apart.

From each donor, a roughly 2.4 ml peripheral blood sample was collected into PAXgene tubes and kept at -80 degrees C. Without T cell sorting, total RNA was isolated from whole blood using the PAXgene blood miRNA kit on an automated QIAcube. Peripheral blood from monozygotic twin pairs concordant or discordant for inflammatory bowel disease was subjected to deep TCRalpha and TCRbeta repertoire profiling with unique molecular barcoding. Smoking habits were recorded for all twin pairs, and individuals were classified as current, former or never smokers. Sequenced: blood. This clonotype originated in a human donor with ulcerative colitis or Crohn's disease, or a healthy co-twin of an affected twin (not recorded which). The sequence is built from TRBV5-1 and TRBJ2-1; with no DNA, the TCRdb D assignment of TRBD1 cannot be verified. CDR3 loop: CASSLMTGAYNEQFF.